A single sample gave rise to the 10 T cell receptor beta chains below, sequenced in a study of cytomegalovirus exposure and HLA in healthy donors. Sequenced by immunoSEQ multiplex PCR; TCRdb stores in-frame clones only, minus some. The profile shows 50,000 to 65,000 clones, just under 95% of them singletons. Material for sequencing was PBMCs. The source is a woman between 18 and 29 years old in good health and CMV-seropositive.

The sample holds one count of this clone. The chain's CDR3 is CASSHTGTAYGYTF. The CDR3 region has the DNA TGCGCCAGCAGCCACACCGGGACAGCGTATGGCTACACCTTC. V and J are TRBV4-3 and TRBJ1-2; TRBD1 matches 7 bases. Germline V CDR1 and CDR2: LGHNA, YSLEER. Trimming took 3 bases from V and 5 from J; bases not matched to a gene: 6. The CDR3 totals 14 residues.

This chain joins TRBV13 and TRBJ1-1; D is unresolved. Between the trimmed V and J ends, which lost 5 bases and 7 bases, there was a span of 11 bases. This CDR3 has 12 residues. CDR1 PRHDT and CDR2 FYEKMQ come from the germline V gene (reference sequence). CDR3 in DNA: TGTGCCAGCAGCGCCGGTCGAGGTGAAGCTTTCTTT. Residues: CASSAGRGEAFF.

The chain joins TRBV28 to TRBJ2-7; possibly TRBD2 for D (7 bases). Germline CDR1 reads MDHEN; CDR2 reads SYDVKM. Trimming shortened V by 10 bases and J by 0 bases, and 16 bases separated the two germline ends. The CDR3 contains 14 residues. This CDR3 is CATDRRGPSYEQYF. The CDR3 DNA reads as TGTGCCACCGACCGGCGGGGGCCCTCCTACGAGCAGTACTTC.

This chain uses TRBV19 with TRBJ2-7, with D tentatively TRBD1 (5 bases). CDR1 is LNHDA, CDR2 SQIVND, per germline (reference sequence). Trimming left V 10 bases short and J 3 bases short, with 10 bases between. The length of the CDR3 is 11 residues. The CDR3 loop reads CATYDSYEQYF. Written as DNA, the CDR3 is TGTGCCACTTACGACAGCTACGAGCAGTACTTC.

This chain uses TRBV28 with TRBJ1-1; perhaps TRBD1 as D (5 bases). The CDR3 spans 17 residues. V lost 5 bases to trimming and J lost 1 base, with 20 bases between them. Germline V CDR1 and CDR2: MDHEN, SYDVKM. The CDR3 is CASSPQGRGQRNTEAFF. As DNA, the CDR3 is TGTGCCAGCAGTCCCCAGGGTAGGGGCCAACGGAACACTGAAGCTTTCTTT.

In this sample, this clone turned up once. The rearrangement joins TRBV2 to TRBJ1-5; 7 bases fit TRBD1. V was pared by 3 bases and J by 6 bases, with 8 bases of the junction left unmatched. The CDR3 spans 15 residues. CDR1 and CDR2 (germline): SNHLY, FYNNEI. The DNA of the CDR3 is TGTGCCAGCAGTGACCAGACAGGGCTCAGTCAGCCCCAGCATTTT. This gives the protein CASSDQTGLSQPQHF.

The J gene is TRBJ2-1, the V gene TRBV11-2; 14 nucleotides agree with TRBD2. CDR3 length: 15 residues. V trimming: 5 bases; J trimming: 10 bases; junction bases outside the gene matches: 7. Germline CDR1 and CDR2: SGHAT and FQNNGV. CDR3 in amino acids: CASSRLAGGVGEQFF. CDR3 sequence (DNA): TGTGCCAGCAGCAGACTAGCGGGAGGGGTTGGGGAGCAGTTCTTC.

V is TRBV5-1 and J is TRBJ1-2, with TRBD1 matching 8 bases. The CDR3 consists of 16 residues. Germline V gives CDR1 SGHRS, CDR2 YFSETQ. Trimming cost V 3 bases and J 0 bases; bases outside gene matches: 7. The CDR3 nucleotides read TGCGCCAGCAGCTATTCGACAGGGGCGGCTAACTATGGCTACACCTTC. The encoded protein is CASSYSTGAANYGYTF.

The chain has TRBV28 and TRBJ2-3; D gene uncertain. CDR3 length equals 17 residues. The germline gives CDR1 MDHEN, CDR2 SYDVKM. Between the trimmed V and J ends, which lost 3 bases and 3 bases, there was a span of 19 bases. CDR3: CASSFRTFRVGTDTQYF. CDR3 DNA sequence: TGTGCCAGCAGTTTCCGTACCTTCCGGGTCGGGACAGATACGCAGTATTTT.

V usage is TRBV9 and J usage is TRBJ2-6; no clear D gene. The CDR3 loop spans 16 amino acids. Trimming pared 1 base from V and 0 bases from J, leaving 8 bases between. Germline values: CDR1 SGDLS, CDR2 YYNGEE. The CDR3 nucleotides read TGTGCCAGCAGCGTAAACGGGTACTCTGGGGCCAACGTCCTGACTTTC. This encodes CASSVNGYSGANVLTF.